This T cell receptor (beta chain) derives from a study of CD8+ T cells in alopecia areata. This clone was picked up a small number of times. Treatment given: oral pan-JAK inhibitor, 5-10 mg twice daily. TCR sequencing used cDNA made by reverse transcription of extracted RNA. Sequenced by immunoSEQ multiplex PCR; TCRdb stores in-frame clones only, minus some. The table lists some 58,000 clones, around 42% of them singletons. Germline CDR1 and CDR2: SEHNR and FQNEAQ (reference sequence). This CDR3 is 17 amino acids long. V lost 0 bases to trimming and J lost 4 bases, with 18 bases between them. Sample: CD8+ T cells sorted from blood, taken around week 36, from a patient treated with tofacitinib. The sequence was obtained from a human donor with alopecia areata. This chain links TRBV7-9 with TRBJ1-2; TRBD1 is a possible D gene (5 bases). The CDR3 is CASSLAQWDAAGYGYTF. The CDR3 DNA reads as TGTGCCAGCAGCTTAGCGCAATGGGACGCCGCTGGCTATGGCTACACCTTC.